Presented here are 7 T cell receptor beta chains from one specimen sequenced in a study of blood T cell repertoires in COVID-19. Sequenced by immunoSEQ multiplex PCR; TCRdb stores in-frame clones only, minus some. This sample has more than 250,000 clones; 80% to 90% occur once, and the top ten carry 1%. The material sequenced was peripheral blood. All receptors come from a man aged 50 or older with active or convalescent COVID-19.

This clone was seen a single time. The chain combines TRBV30 with TRBJ1-1; D is undetermined. Trimming pared 3 bases from V and 1 base from J, leaving 12 bases between. This CDR3 contains 14 residues. Per the germline V gene, CDR1 is GTSNPN and CDR2 is SVGIG (reference sequence). The CDR3 region has the DNA TGTGCCTGGAGCCAGTTTGCGGGGAACACTGAAGCTTTCTTT. Residues: CAWSQFAGNTEAFF. Full variable domain (missing parts from reference TRBV30 and TRBJ1-1): SQTIHQWPATLVQPVGSPLSLECTVEGTSNPNLYWYRQAAGRGLQLLFYSVGIGQISSEVPQNLSASRPQDRQFILSSKKLLLSDSGFYLCAWSQFAGNTEAFFGQGTRLTVV.

The rearrangement joins TRBV30 to TRBJ2-5, with a possible D match to TRBD2 (5 bases). V was shortened by 0 bases and J by 9 bases, with 11 bases between the two germline ends. This CDR3 has 12 amino acids. Germline CDR1 is GTSNPN and CDR2 is SVGIG (reference sequence). The CDR3 nucleotides are TGTGCCTGGAGTGTGGGGATGGGAGCCCAGTACTTC. Translated, it gives CAWSVGMGAQYF.

The chain is built from TRBV15 and TRBJ1-5; D unresolved. Germline V lookup: CDR1 LNHNV, CDR2 YYDKDF (reference sequence). With 0 bases removed from V and 2 bases from J, the gap between germline ends came to 5 bases. The length of the CDR3 is 14 residues. The CDR3 nucleotides read TGTGCCACCAGCAGAGAGCGGGGCAATCAGCCCCAGCATTTT. Its protein product is CATSRERGNQPQHF. The full variable domain, its missing parts supplied by reference TRBV15 and TRBJ1-5, is DAMVIQNPRYQVTQFGKPVTLSCSQTLNHNVMYWYQQKSSQAPKLLFHYYDKDFNNEADTPDNFQSRRPNTSFCFLDIRSPGLGDTAMYLCATSRERGNQPQHFGDGTRLSIL.

The sample holds one count of this clone. The chain employs TRBV30 and TRBJ1-1, with a weak D call TRBD1 (6 bases). This CDR3 is 15 amino acids long. The V end lost 5 bases, the J end lost 8 bases, and 24 bases lay between the germline ends. The germline gives CDR1 GTSNPN, CDR2 SVGIG (reference sequence). CDR3 coding DNA: TGTGCCTGGTCGGATCCCGGGACAAGCCTGGTAGAAGCTTTCTTT. This translates into CAWSDPGTSLVEAFF. The full variable domain, in which reference TRBV30 and TRBJ1-1 provide the parts outside the CDR3, is SQTIHQWPATLVQPVGSPLSLECTVEGTSNPNLYWYRQAAGRGLQLLFYSVGIGQISSEVPQNLSASRPQDRQFILSSKKLLLSDSGFYLCAWSDPGTSLVEAFFGQGTRLTVV.

The V and J genes are TRBV2 and TRBJ2-6, with TRBD1 identical over 9 bases. Germline CDR1 and CDR2: SNHLY and FYNNEI. The CDR3 totals 19 residues. Trimming at V came to 4 bases and at J to 4 bases, leaving 14 bases not matched to a gene. For the CDR3, the DNA is TGTGCCAGCAGTGTTGGATCAGGACAGGGGAAGAGAGGGGCCAACGTCCTGACTTTC. This gives the protein CASSVGSGQGKRGANVLTF.

The chain couples TRBV7-9 to TRBJ2-1; no definite D call. This CDR3 spans 10 amino acids. The V gene lost 5 bases and the J gene lost 8 bases, with 4 bases spanning the gap. Germline V gene sequence: CDR1 SEHNR, CDR2 FQNEAQ (reference sequence). The CDR3 region has the DNA TGTGCCAGCAGCCTATATGAGCAGTTCTTC. This sequence encodes CASSLYEQFF.

This rearrangement joins TRBV2 to TRBJ1-1, with TRBD1 matching over 7 bases. With 8 bases clipped from V and 6 bases from J, the junction kept 12 bases outside the gene matches. There are 14 residues in the CDR3. Germline V gene lookup returns CDR1 SNHLY and CDR2 FYNNEI. Written as DNA, the CDR3 is TGTGCCAGCCGGGACAGACGGGTGGGTTCTGAAGCTTTCTTT. Its protein is CASRDRRVGSEAFF.